The source of this T cell receptor (beta chain) is a study of control samples from healthy donors and cancer patients. Using immunoSEQ multiplex PCR, the repertoire was profiled, and TCRdb retains in-frame clones only, with some absent. The sample holds about 200,000 clones. Sequencing input: blood. The TCR was taken from a woman aged 25 to 45 in good health.

In DNA, the CDR3 is TGTGCCAGCAGGGCCGCGGATTCCTACAATGAGCAGTTCTTC. Translating it yields CASRAADSYNEQFF. The chain uses TRBV28 and TRBJ2-1, with D uncertain. The germline V gene encodes CDR1 MDHEN and CDR2 SYDVKM. V lost 6 bases, J lost 1 base, and 10 bases lay in between. The length of the CDR3 is 14 residues.